This T cell receptor (beta chain) was profiled in a study of shared clonotypes between healthy human individuals. Naive-designated CD8 cells lacked CD45RO, were positively enriched for CCR7, and omitted terminally differentiated effector memory CD45RA+ cells. Adults of Caucasian background living in Nashville, Tennessee made up all donors. Germline values: CDR1 MDHEN, CDR2 SYDVKM. V was cut by 6 bases and J by 4 bases, with 13 bases left in between. The CDR3 runs to 14 residues. A deep-level run was used for the assay. Produced via immunoSEQ multiplex PCR; TCRdb's table is partial and in-frame only. The table lists about 2.2 million clones, just over 90% of them singletons, with approximately 1.7% in the top ten. With regard to this clone: The target antigen is unknown.

Regarding the study as a whole: A small donor pool kept down the genetic and exposure-history diversity that was represented.

The source of this sequence is a man between 18 and 35 years old in good health. Some clones in this sample may be carry-over from other donors' samples. Sequencing input: naive CD8+ T cells from PBMCs. J is TRBJ1-3 and V is TRBV28, with D possibly matching TRBD1 (5 bases). CDR3 in amino acids: CASSEQGVGNTIYF. CDR3 bases: TGTGCCAGCAGCGAGCAGGGAGTGGGAAACACCATATATTTT.